The 10 T cell receptor beta chains listed next were all sequenced from one sample in a study of T cell responses to AZD1222 COVID-19 vaccine. The repertoire was sequenced with immunoSEQ multiplex PCR; TCRdb's copy has only in-frame clones and lacks some. The sample holds approximately 99,000 clones, roughly 92% seen once. The sequencing used peripheral blood, collected 28 days after the second AZD1222 dose. These receptors were obtained from an adult who received the AZD1222 COVID-19 vaccine.

The chain has TRBV7-3 and TRBJ2-5; 9 bases are shared with TRBD1. V was pared by 6 bases and J by 4 bases, with 3 bases of the junction left unmatched. Germline V CDR1 and CDR2: SGHTA, FQGTGA. The length of the CDR3 is 13 residues. For the CDR3, the DNA is TGTGCCAGCAGGGGGACAGGGACAGAGACCCAGTACTTC. Translated, it gives CASRGTGTETQYF.

The chain carries TRBV5-4 and TRBJ2-3; 14 positions match TRBD2. The CDR3 runs to 18 residues. Germline V CDR1 and CDR2: SGHNT, YYREEE (reference sequence). With V trimmed by 4 bases and J by 1 base, 8 bases remained unmatched. The CDR3 DNA sequence: TGTGCCAGCAGCGGATCCGGGACTAGCGGGGGCGGCACAGATACGCAGTATTTT. Protein product: CASSGSGTSGGGTDTQYF.

The chain recombines TRBV6-5 with TRBJ2-5; TRBD1 matches 7 bases. CDR1 and CDR2 (germline): MNHEY, SVGAGI. This CDR3 has 15 amino acids. V was clipped by 5 bases and J by 5 bases; unmatched bases: 11. The CDR3: CASSPMTGSDETQYF. The CDR3 bases are TGTGCCAGCAGTCCTATGACAGGGAGTGATGAGACCCAGTACTTC.

This chain links TRBV11-3 with TRBJ2-1; tentative D call: TRBD2 (6 bases). The germline V gene encodes CDR1 SGHNT and CDR2 YENEEA. Trimming shortened V by 0 bases and J by 7 bases, and 16 bases separated the two germline ends. CDR3 length equals 16 residues. The CDR3 bases are TGTGCCAGCAGCTTAGATCCCCCGGGAGTGGGGAATGAGCAGTTCTTC. It translates to CASSLDPPGVGNEQFF.

The genes are TRBV27 and TRBJ1-1; no reliable D call. The CDR3 extends over 14 amino acids. V lost 5 bases, J lost 9 bases, and 19 bases lay in between. The V gene's germline CDR1 is MNHEY and CDR2 SMNVEV (reference sequence). CDR3 loop: CASSPRMVSGQAFF. CDR3 coding DNA: TGTGCCAGCAGTCCCCGGATGGTCAGTGGGCAAGCTTTCTTT.

This clone was seen once. The chain couples TRBV5-1 to TRBJ2-7; possible D gene TRBD1, 6 bases. Deletions cut 3 bases from V and 0 bases from J, with 13 bases between. Germline assignment: CDR1 SGHRS and CDR2 YFSETQ. CDR3 size: 15 residues. CDR3 DNA sequence: TGCGCCAGCAGCTCCTGGGACATCAACTCCTACGAGCAGTACTTC. It is translated as CASSSWDINSYEQYF.

The chain has TRBV5-1 and TRBJ2-3; a weak D match, TRBD1 (5 bases). The ends were cut back, 1 base at V and 0 bases at J, with 6 bases in the middle. From germline, CDR1 is SGHRS and CDR2 YFSETQ. This CDR3 region has 14 residues. CDR3: CASSLKGSTDTQYF. CDR3 DNA sequence: TGCGCCAGCAGCTTGAAGGGGAGCACAGATACGCAGTATTTT.

The rearrangement links TRBV5-1 to TRBJ2-3; D is uncertain. CDR1 and CDR2 from the germline V gene are SGHRS and YFSETQ. V lost 1 base and J lost 0, with 9 bases in between. The CDR3 sequence is 15 residues long. CDR3 sequence (DNA): TGCGCCAGCAGCTTGACCAGCGCCAGCACAGATACGCAGTATTTT. It encodes CASSLTSASTDTQYF. Drawing the rest from reference TRBV5-1 and TRBJ2-3, the complete variable domain is KAGVTQTPRYLIKTRGQQVTLSCSPISGHRSVSWYQQTPGQGLQFLFEYFSETQRNKGNFPGRFSGRQFSNSRSEMNVSTLELGDSALYLCASSLTSASTDTQYFGPGTRLTVL.

The CDR3 DNA is TGCAGCGTTAAAGGTAGAGGGGACACTGAAGCTTTCTTT. This encodes CSVKGRGDTEAFF. The chain is built from TRBV29-1 and TRBJ1-1; a possible D gene is TRBD1 (5 bases). Germline V lookup: CDR1 SQVTM, CDR2 ANQGSEA. There are 13 residues in the CDR3. With 5 bases removed from V and 3 bases from J, the gap between germline ends came to 13 bases.

This clone appeared a single time. This chain connects TRBV4-1 to TRBJ1-4; D is undetermined. CDR1 is MGHRA, CDR2 YSYEKL, per germline. There are 15 residues in the CDR3. The V gene lost 4 bases and the J gene lost 8 bases, with 17 bases spanning the gap. CDR3 protein: CASSPYAADREKLFF. CDR3 coding DNA: TGCGCCAGCAGCCCCTACGCCGCGGATAGGGAAAAACTGTTTTTT.